Listed here are 5 T cell receptor beta chains from one sample, sequenced in a study of T cells after yellow fever vaccination. From the 5' RACE reads, TCRdb called clonotypes with MiXCR, one entry per CDR3 protein. Of roughly 350,000 distinct CDR3 sequences listed, over 4% were seen once; the top ten hold 20% to 25%. Sequenced material: PBMCs, taken 5 days after the yellow fever booster vaccination. Receptors were obtained from a man younger than 35 who received the YFV17D yellow fever vaccine.

This clonotype was recorded a few times. The V and J genes are TRBV24-1 and TRBJ2-1; the match to TRBD1 covers 9 bases. Germline V gene sequence: CDR1 KGHDR, CDR2 SFDVKD. The V gene end was trimmed by 2 bases and the J gene end by 5 bases; junction bases not matched to a gene: 3. The CDR3 sequence is 15 residues long. CDR3 bases: TGTGCCACCAGTGATTACCGGGACAGGGACAATGAGCAGTTCTTC. Encoded protein: CATSDYRDRDNEQFF.

This clonotype was recorded a few times. The junction does not match germline at one end; this may be a read error. The V gene is TRBV6-6, the J gene TRBJ2-1, with 15 bases identical to TRBD2. CDR1 is MNHNY and CDR2 is SVGAGI in the germline V gene (reference sequence). This CDR3 contains 15 residues. The CDR3 is CASSRPGTSGGPVLF. CDR3 nucleotides: TGTGCCAGCAGCCGTCCCGGGACTAGCGGGGGGCCTGTCCTCTTC.

The chain uses TRBV5-1 and TRBJ2-7; 7 bases agree with TRBD2. Losses at the gene ends were 1 base for V and 2 bases for J; bases not matched to a gene: 6. The CDR3 loop spans 15 amino acids. Germline V gene sequence: CDR1 SGHRS, CDR2 YFSETQ. In DNA form, the CDR3 reads TGCGCCAGCAGCTTGTATGGCGGGAGCACCTACGAGCAGTACTTC. Its translation is CASSLYGGSTYEQYF.

In this sample, this clonotype turned up a few times. The CDR3 region is CASSFGADSGNTIYF. Here the CDR3 DNA reads TGCGCCAGCAGCTTCGGGGCGGACTCTGGAAACACCATATATTTT. The chain carries TRBV5-1 and TRBJ1-3; a possible D gene is TRBD1 (5 bases). In germline, CDR1 is SGHRS, CDR2 YFSETQ. There are 15 residues in the CDR3. The germline V and J ends were trimmed by 2 bases and 0 bases, with 9 bases remaining between them.

This clonotype was seen more than once but under ten times. The rearrangement links TRBV9 to TRBJ2-2; D is unresolved. Trimming took 2 bases from V and 1 from J, leaving 6 bases between them. This CDR3 is built from 14 residues. Germline V gene lookup returns CDR1 SGDLS and CDR2 YYNGEE. CDR3: CASSVRENTGELFF. CDR3 in DNA: TGTGCCAGCAGCGTTCGAGAGAACACCGGGGAGCTGTTTTTT.